These T cell receptor beta chains were read from a single sample in a study of T cell responses to AZD1222 COVID-19 vaccine. The table came from immunoSEQ multiplex PCR; TCRdb's copy has only in-frame clones and leaves some out. The table records 83,000 or so clones, roughly 90% of them present only once. The sequencing here drew on peripheral blood, taken on day 0 of MenACWY control vaccination. Receptors originate from an adult in good health. Both conserved end residues are part of each CDR3. Each record gives: D gene, clone size, V gene, J gene, CDR3 protein, CDR3 DNA. A D gene is named only where the DNA matches it firmly. Expanded clones get a size class; other rows say once, few or many, or leave the size out.

>-|-|TRBV9|TRBJ2-7
CASSVSSHTLMYEQYF
TGTGCCAGCAGCGTATCCAGCCACACCCTAATGTACGAGCAGTACTTC
>-|-|TRBV4-2|TRBJ2-7
CASSQDLDSLYEQYF
TGTGCCAGCAGCCAAGATTTGGACAGCCTCTACGAGCAGTACTTC
>-|-|TRBV5-1|TRBJ1-4
CASRPPTNEKLFF
TGCGCCAGCCGGCCGCCAACTAATGAAAAACTGTTTTTT
>TRBD2|-|TRBV18|TRBJ2-3
CASSPTSGSSTDTQYF
TGTGCCAGCTCACCAACTAGCGGGAGTAGCACAGATACGCAGTATTTT
>-|-|TRBV3-1/TRBV3-2|TRBJ1-3
CASSQRPTERPNGNTIYF
TGTGCCAGCAGCCAGCGGCCCACGGAGCGACCGAACGGGAACACCATATATTTT
>-|-|TRBV7-6|TRBJ1-5
CASSSGHEQPQHF
TGTGCCAGCAGCTCCGGACACGAACAGCCCCAGCATTTT
>-|-|TRBV7-3|TRBJ2-4
CASGPGPGDIQYF
TGTGCCAGCGGACCGGGACCAGGGGACATTCAGTACTTC
>-|-|TRBV7-9|TRBJ2-3
CASGGWQGTDTQYF
TGTGCCAGCGGAGGTTGGCAGGGGACAGATACGCAGTATTTT
>-|-|TRBV24-1|TRBJ2-1
CATRGGGVLADNEQFF
TGTGCCACCAGAGGAGGGGGGGTATTAGCAGACAATGAGCAGTTCTTC
>TRBD1|once|TRBV5-4|TRBJ1-3
CASSATGRGRNTIYF
TGTGCCAGCAGCGCGACAGGGAGAGGCAGAAACACCATATATTTT
>TRBD2|once|TRBV24-1|TRBJ2-7
CATSDPLAGGTEQYF
TGTGCCACCAGTGATCCACTAGCGGGAGGAACCGAGCAGTACTTC
>-|-|TRBV11-3|TRBJ2-3
CASSFDEADTQYF
TGTGCCAGCAGCTTTGACGAGGCGGATACGCAGTATTTT
>-|-|TRBV11-3|TRBJ2-7
CASSFGIGGSTEQYF
TGTGCCAGCAGCTTTGGTATAGGGGGGTCCACGGAGCAGTACTTC